The next 10 T cell receptor beta chains were all read from a single sample in a study of T cell responses to AZD1222 COVID-19 vaccine. The protocol was immunoSEQ multiplex PCR, while the TCRdb copy is restricted to in-frame clones and leaves out a portion. The sample holds roughly 95,000 clones, about 90% seen once. The source was peripheral blood, collected 28 days after the second AZD1222 dose. Receptor source: an adult who received the AZD1222 COVID-19 vaccine.

The V and J genes are TRBV30 and TRBJ1-3; D uncertain. V lost 2 bases and J lost 1, with 6 bases in between. This CDR3 is 13 amino acids long. CDR1 is GTSNPN and CDR2 is SVGIG in the germline V gene (reference sequence). The CDR3 coding sequence is TGTGCCTGGAGTCTGGGTTCTGGAAACACCATATATTTT. Its protein is CAWSLGSGNTIYF.

The V gene is TRBV5-1, the J gene TRBJ2-3, with D possibly matching TRBD1 (6 bases). There are 14 residues in the CDR3. CDR1 SGHRS and CDR2 YFSETQ come from the germline V gene. Between the trimmed V and J ends, which lost 4 bases and 4 bases, there was a span of 13 bases. The CDR3 sequence is CASSPTGSPDTQYF. The CDR3 bases are TGCGCCAGCAGCCCGACAGGTTCCCCAGATACGCAGTATTTT.

The chain is built from TRBV15 and TRBJ1-5; D call uncertain. The CDR3 loop spans 16 amino acids. The germline CDR1 and CDR2 sequences are LNHNV and YYDKDF (reference sequence). Trimming took 0 bases from V and 0 from J, leaving 9 bases between them. The CDR3 spells CATSRDHGNSNQPQHF. CDR3 DNA sequence: TGTGCCACCAGCAGAGATCACGGGAATAGCAATCAGCCCCAGCATTTT.

This chain connects TRBV3-1 (or the pseudogene TRBV3-2) to TRBJ1-6, with TRBD1 matching over 8 bases. This CDR3 has 15 amino acids. J was trimmed by 5 bases and V by 0 bases; bases with no gene match: 0. Germline V gene sequence: CDR1 LGHDT, CDR2 YNNKEL (reference sequence). CDR3 in amino acids: CASSQEDRDNSPLHF. The CDR3 DNA reads as TGTGCCAGCAGCCAAGAGGACAGGGATAATTCACCCCTCCACTTT.

The rearrangement uses TRBV6-5 and TRBJ1-6, with D maybe TRBD1 (5 bases). There are 16 residues in the CDR3. V lost 2 bases, J lost 9 bases, and 17 bases lay in between. Germline V gene sequence: CDR1 MNHEY, CDR2 SVGAGI. The CDR3 DNA sequence: TGTGCCAGCAGTTACCGTCCGACAGAGTTAGGTTCACCCCTCCACTTT. Translating it yields CASSYRPTELGSPLHF.

The chain uses TRBV28 and TRBJ1-5, with 10 bases identical to TRBD1. J gave up 1 base and V 4 bases, and 13 bases lay outside the gene matches. This CDR3 contains 19 residues. Germline V gene sequence: CDR1 MDHEN, CDR2 SYDVKM. The CDR3 region has the DNA TGTGCCAGCAGTTCTGACGCCGGGACAGGGGTCAAAAGCAATCAGCCCCAGCATTTT. Its translation is CASSSDAGTGVKSNQPQHF.

V gene TRBV5-6 combines with J gene TRBJ1-1; D is unclear. The CDR3 is 15 amino acids. V shed 1 base and J shed 1 base, with 11 bases lying between them. Germline CDR1 is SGHDT and CDR2 is YYEEEE. The CDR3 loop reads CASSLTPAGNTEAFF. CDR3 DNA: TGTGCCAGCAGCTTGACACCGGCGGGGAACACTGAAGCTTTCTTT. Using reference TRBV5-6 and TRBJ1-1 for the parts outside the CDR3, the full variable domain is DAGVTQSPTHLIKTRGQQVTLRCSPKSGHDTVSWYQQALGQGPQFIFQYYEEEERQRGNFPDRFSGHQFPNYSSELNVNALLLGDSALYLCASSLTPAGNTEAFFGQGTRLTVV.

The chain couples TRBV9 to TRBJ1-1; a possible D gene is TRBD1 (5 bases). Germline CDR1 reads SGDLS; CDR2 reads YYNGEE. The CDR3 loop spans 14 amino acids. Trimming pared 4 bases from V and 8 bases from J, leaving 18 bases between. The CDR3 reads CASSPRGGALEAFF. CDR3 DNA: TGTGCCAGCAGCCCAAGAGGTGGGGCTCTGGAAGCTTTCTTT.

This clone was recorded a few times. This chain uses TRBV4-2 with TRBJ2-7; possibly TRBD2 for D (6 bases). This CDR3 comprises 16 residues. The germline gives CDR1 LGHNA, CDR2 YNFKEQ. Trimming pared 4 bases from V and 0 bases from J, leaving 16 bases between. The DNA of the CDR3 is TGTGCCAGCAGCCCTGACGCGGGGACCCCCTCCTACGAGCAGTACTTC. Translating it yields CASSPDAGTPSYEQYF.

The chain is built from TRBV6-1 and TRBJ2-7, with 8 bases fitting TRBD1. V dropped 0 bases and J dropped 5; count of bases not matched to a gene: 6. CDR1 is MNHNS and CDR2 is SASEGT in the germline V gene. CDR3 length: 15 residues. The CDR3 here is CASSEAQGASDEQYF. In DNA form, the CDR3 reads TGTGCCAGCAGTGAAGCGCAGGGGGCCAGCGACGAGCAGTACTTC.